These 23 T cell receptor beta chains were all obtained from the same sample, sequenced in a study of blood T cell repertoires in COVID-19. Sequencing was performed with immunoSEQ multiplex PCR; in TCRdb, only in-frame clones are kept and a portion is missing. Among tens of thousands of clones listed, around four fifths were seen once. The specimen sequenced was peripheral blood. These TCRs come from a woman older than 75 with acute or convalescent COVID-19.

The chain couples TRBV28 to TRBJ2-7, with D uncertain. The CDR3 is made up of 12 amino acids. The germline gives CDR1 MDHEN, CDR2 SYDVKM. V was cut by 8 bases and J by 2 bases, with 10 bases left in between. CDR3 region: CASGQQTYEQYF. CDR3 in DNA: TGTGCCAGCGGGCAGCAGACCTACGAGCAGTACTTC.

The CDR3 reads CASSPDRARETEAFF. DNA for the CDR3: TGTGCCAGCAGCCCCGACAGGGCCCGAGAAACTGAAGCTTTCTTT. This chain connects TRBV6-5 to TRBJ1-1; 7 positions match TRBD1. There are 15 residues in the CDR3. The germline V gene has CDR1 MNHEY and CDR2 SVGAGI. V shed 6 bases and J 5 bases; nucleotides not matched to a gene: 12.

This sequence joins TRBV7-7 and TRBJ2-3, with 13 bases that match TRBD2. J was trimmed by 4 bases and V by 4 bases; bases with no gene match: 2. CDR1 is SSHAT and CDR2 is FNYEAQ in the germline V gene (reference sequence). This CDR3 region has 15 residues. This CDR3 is CASSSGLAGADTQYF. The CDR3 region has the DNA TGTGCCAGCAGCTCAGGACTAGCGGGAGCAGATACGCAGTATTTT.

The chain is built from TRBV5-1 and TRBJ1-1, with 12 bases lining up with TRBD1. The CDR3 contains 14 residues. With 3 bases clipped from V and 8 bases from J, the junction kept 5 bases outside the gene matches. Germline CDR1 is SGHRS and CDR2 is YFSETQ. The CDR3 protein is CASSWDRGRAEAFF. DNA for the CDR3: TGCGCCAGCAGCTGGGACAGGGGGCGAGCGGAAGCTTTCTTT. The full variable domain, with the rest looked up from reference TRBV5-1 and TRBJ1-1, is KAGVTQTPRYLIKTRGQQVTLSCSPISGHRSVSWYQQTPGQGLQFLFEYFSETQRNKGNFPGRFSGRQFSNSRSEMNVSTLELGDSALYLCASSWDRGRAEAFFGQGTRLTVV.

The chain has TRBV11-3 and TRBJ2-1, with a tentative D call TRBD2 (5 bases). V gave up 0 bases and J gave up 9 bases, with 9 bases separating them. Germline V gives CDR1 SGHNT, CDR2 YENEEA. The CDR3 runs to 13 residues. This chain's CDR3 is CASSLDFAGEQFF. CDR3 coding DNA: TGTGCCAGCAGCTTAGATTTTGCGGGTGAGCAGTTCTTC.

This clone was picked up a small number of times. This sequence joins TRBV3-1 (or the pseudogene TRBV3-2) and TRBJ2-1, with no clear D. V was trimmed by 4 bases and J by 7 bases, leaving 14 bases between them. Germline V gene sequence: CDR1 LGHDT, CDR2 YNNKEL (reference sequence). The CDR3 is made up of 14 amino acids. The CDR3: CASSPRSRGNEQFF. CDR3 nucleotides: TGTGCCAGCAGCCCTAGATCCCGCGGTAATGAGCAGTTCTTC.

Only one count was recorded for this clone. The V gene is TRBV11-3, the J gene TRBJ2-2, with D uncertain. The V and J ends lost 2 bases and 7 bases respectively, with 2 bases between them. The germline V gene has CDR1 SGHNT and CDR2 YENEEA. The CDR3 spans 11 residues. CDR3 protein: CASSLHGELFF. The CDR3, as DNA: TGTGCCAGCAGCTTACACGGGGAGCTGTTTTTT.

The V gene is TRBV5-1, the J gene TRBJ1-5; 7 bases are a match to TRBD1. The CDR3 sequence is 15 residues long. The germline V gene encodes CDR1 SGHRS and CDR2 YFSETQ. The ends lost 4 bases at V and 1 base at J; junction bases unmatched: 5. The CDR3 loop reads CASSPGTVSNQPQHF. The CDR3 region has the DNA TGCGCCAGCAGCCCTGGGACAGTGAGCAATCAGCCCCAGCATTTT.

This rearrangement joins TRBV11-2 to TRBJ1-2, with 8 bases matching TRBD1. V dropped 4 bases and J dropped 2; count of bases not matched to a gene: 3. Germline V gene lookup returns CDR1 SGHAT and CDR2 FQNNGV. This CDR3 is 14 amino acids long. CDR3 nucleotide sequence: TGTGCCAGCAGCTATACAGGGGGAAACTATGGCTACACCTTC. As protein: CASSYTGGNYGYTF.

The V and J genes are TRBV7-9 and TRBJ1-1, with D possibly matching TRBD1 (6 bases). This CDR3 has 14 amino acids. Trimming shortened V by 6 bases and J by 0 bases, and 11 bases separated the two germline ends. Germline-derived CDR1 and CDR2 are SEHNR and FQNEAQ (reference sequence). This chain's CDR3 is CASRVGQLNTEAFF. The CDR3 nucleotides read TGTGCCAGCAGGGTAGGACAGCTGAACACTGAAGCTTTCTTT.

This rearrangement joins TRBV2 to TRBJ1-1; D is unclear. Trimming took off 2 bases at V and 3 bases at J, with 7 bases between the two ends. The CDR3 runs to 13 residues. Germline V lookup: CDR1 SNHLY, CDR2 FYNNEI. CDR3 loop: CASSEQVDTEAFF. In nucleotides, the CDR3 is TGTGCCAGCAGTGAACAGGTTGACACTGAAGCTTTCTTT.

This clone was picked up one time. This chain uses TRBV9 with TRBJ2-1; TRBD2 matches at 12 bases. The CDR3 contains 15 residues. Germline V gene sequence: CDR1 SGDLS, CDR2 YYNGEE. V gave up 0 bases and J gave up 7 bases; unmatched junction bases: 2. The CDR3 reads CASSVALAGGNEQFF. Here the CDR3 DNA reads TGTGCCAGCAGCGTAGCCCTAGCGGGAGGGAATGAGCAGTTCTTC. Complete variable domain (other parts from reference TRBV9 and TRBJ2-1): DSGVTQTPKHLITATGQRVTLRCSPRSGDLSVYWYQQSLDQGLQFLIQYYNGEERAKGNILERFSAQQFPDLHSELNLSSLELGDSALYFCASSVALAGGNEQFFGPGTRLTVL.

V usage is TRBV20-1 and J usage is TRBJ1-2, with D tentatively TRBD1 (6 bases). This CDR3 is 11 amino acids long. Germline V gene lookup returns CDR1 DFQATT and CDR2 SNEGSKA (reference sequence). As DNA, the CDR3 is TGCAGAGCAGAGGATCAGGGGTCGGACACCTTC. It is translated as CRAEDQGSDTF.

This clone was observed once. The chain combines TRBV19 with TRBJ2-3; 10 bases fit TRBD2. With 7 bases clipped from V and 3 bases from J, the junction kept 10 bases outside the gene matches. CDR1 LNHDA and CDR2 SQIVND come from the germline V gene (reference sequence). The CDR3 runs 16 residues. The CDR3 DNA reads TGTGCCAGTACTGGGCTAGCGGGAGTAGGGACAGATACGCAGTATTTT. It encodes CASTGLAGVGTDTQYF. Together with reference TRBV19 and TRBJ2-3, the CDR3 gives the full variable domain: DGGITQSPKYLFRKEGQNVTLSCEQNLNHDAMYWYRQDPGQGLRLIYYSQIVNDFQKGDIAEGYSVSREKKESFPLTVTSAQKNPTAFYLCASTGLAGVGTDTQYFGPGTRLTVL.

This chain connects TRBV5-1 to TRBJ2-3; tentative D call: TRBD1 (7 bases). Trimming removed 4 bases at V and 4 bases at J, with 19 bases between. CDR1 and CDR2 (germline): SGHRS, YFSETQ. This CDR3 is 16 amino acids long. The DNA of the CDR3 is TGCGCCAGCAGCAGGGGGACAGCCTGGGGGGCAGATACGCAGTATTTT. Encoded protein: CASSRGTAWGADTQYF.

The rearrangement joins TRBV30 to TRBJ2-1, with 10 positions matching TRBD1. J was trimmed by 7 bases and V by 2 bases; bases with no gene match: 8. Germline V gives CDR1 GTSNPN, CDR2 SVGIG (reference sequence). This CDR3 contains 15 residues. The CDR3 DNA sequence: TGTGCCTGGAGTCGACAGGGGGCTTATAAAAATGAGCAGTTCTTC. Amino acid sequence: CAWSRQGAYKNEQFF.

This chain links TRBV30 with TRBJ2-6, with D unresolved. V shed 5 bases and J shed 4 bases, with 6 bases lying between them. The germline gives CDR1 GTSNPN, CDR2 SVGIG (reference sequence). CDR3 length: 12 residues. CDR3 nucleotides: TGTGCCTGGGTCGGGGGGGCCAACGTCCTGACTTTC. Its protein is CAWVGGANVLTF.

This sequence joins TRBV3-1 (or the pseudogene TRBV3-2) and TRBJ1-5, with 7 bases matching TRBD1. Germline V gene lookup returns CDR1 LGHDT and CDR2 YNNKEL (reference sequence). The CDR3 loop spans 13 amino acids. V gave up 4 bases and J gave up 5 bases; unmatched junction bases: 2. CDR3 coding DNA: TGTGCCAGCAGCCTTGGGACAGATCAGCCCCAGCATTTT. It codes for CASSLGTDQPQHF.

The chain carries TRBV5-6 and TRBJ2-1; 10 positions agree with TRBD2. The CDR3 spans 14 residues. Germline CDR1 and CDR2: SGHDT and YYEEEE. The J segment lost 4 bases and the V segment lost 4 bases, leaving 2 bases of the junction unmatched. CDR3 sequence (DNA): TGTGCCAGCAGCCGGACTAGCGGTTACAATGAGCAGTTCTTC. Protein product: CASSRTSGYNEQFF.

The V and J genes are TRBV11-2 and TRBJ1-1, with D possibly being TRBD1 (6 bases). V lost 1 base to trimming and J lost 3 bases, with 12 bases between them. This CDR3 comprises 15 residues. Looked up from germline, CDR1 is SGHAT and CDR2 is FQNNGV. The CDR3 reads CASSLGGGRYTEAFF. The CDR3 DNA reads TGTGCCAGCAGCTTAGGCGGGGGGCGATACACTGAAGCTTTCTTT.

In nucleotides, the CDR3 is TGTGCCAGCAGTTACCGGGGGAAAGGGAATCAGCCCCAGCATTTT. It specifies CASSYRGKGNQPQHF. The chain is built from TRBV6-2 or TRBV6-3 and TRBJ1-5; D is possibly TRBD1 (5 bases). Trimming removed 2 bases from V and 4 bases from J, with 12 bases in between. CDR3 length: 15 residues. The germline CDR1 and CDR2 sequences are MNHEY and SVGEGT.

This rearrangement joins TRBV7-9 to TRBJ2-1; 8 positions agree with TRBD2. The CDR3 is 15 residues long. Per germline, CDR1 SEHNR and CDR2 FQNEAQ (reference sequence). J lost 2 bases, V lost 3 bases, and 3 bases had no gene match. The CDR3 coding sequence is TGTGCCAGCAGCTTTACTAGCGGAACCTACAATGAGCAGTTCTTC. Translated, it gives CASSFTSGTYNEQFF.

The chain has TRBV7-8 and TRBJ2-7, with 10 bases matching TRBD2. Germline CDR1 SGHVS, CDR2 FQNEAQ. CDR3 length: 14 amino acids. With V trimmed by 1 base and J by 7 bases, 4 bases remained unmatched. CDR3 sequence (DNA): TGTGCCAGCAGCTTAGGTAGCGGGGGGAATGAGCAGTACTTC. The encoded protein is CASSLGSGGNEQYF.